The next 15 T cell receptor beta chains were all read from a single sample in a study of blood T cell repertoires in COVID-19 (dated by TCRdb to the early 2020s). The library was prepared using the immunoSEQ multiplex PCR assay. Held by TCRdb, this immuneACCESS table contains in-frame sequences only and omits some clones. Under half of the omission traces to an unresolved V gene where checked; the cause of the rest is unknown. This sample holds around 30,000 clones; roughly 91% were observed only once. The top ten clones comprise roughly a fifth of the sample. What was sequenced was peripheral blood. These receptors came from a man older than 75 with acute or convalescent COVID-19.

The V call is TRBV4-2, the J call TRBJ1-1; unclear D gene. The CDR3 length is 15 residues. CDR1 is LGHNA, CDR2 YNFKEQ, per germline. Deletions cut 2 bases from V and 2 bases from J, with 12 bases between. For the CDR3, the DNA is TGTGCCAGCAGCCAACCAAAGGGAGGTAACACTGAAGCTTTCTTT. This encodes CASSQPKGGNTEAFF.

The chain couples TRBV10-2 to TRBJ2-3; possibly TRBD2 for D (6 bases). The CDR3 runs to 15 residues. V gave up 2 bases and J gave up 1 base, with 10 bases separating them. The V gene's germline CDR1 is WSHSY and CDR2 SAAADI. CDR3 bases: TGCGCCAGCAGTGAGCAACTAGCAGGCACAGATACGCAGTATTTT. This gives the protein CASSEQLAGTDTQYF.

J is TRBJ1-5 and V is TRBV7-9; TRBD1 matches 7 bases. The length of the CDR3 is 13 residues. CDR1 SEHNR and CDR2 FQNEAQ come from the germline V gene (reference sequence). The V gene end was trimmed by 2 bases and the J gene end by 7 bases; junction bases not matched to a gene: 2. CDR3 in DNA: TGTGCCAGCAGCTTACCACAGGGGCAGCCCCAGCATTTT. Translated: CASSLPQGQPQHF. The full variable domain, completed using reference TRBV7-9 and TRBJ1-5, is DTGVSQNPRHKITKRGQNVTFRCDPISEHNRLYWYRQTLGQGPEFLTYFQNEAQLEKSRLLSDRFSAERPKGSFSTLEIQRTEQGDSAMYLCASSLPQGQPQHFGDGTRLSIL.

This sequence joins TRBV28 and TRBJ1-1, with TRBD1 identical over 7 bases. Per germline, CDR1 MDHEN and CDR2 SYDVKM. Germline trimming cut 5 bases from V and 3 bases from J; bases unmatched to any gene: 3. This CDR3 has 13 amino acids. The chain's CDR3 is CASSRQGYTEAFF. The CDR3 DNA is TGTGCCAGCAGTAGACAGGGATACACTGAAGCTTTCTTT.

This sequence joins TRBV29-1 and TRBJ2-1; 7 nucleotides match TRBD2. Germline V gives CDR1 SQVTM, CDR2 ANQGSEA. The CDR3 is 12 amino acids. The trim removed 3 bases at V and 6 bases at J, leaving 2 bases unmatched. CDR3 DNA: TGCAGCGTTGATTCGGGGGGCAATGAGCAGTTCTTC. This codes for CSVDSGGNEQFF.

The chain couples TRBV4-2 to TRBJ2-1, with TRBD1 identical over 7 bases. Germline-derived CDR1 and CDR2 are LGHNA and YNFKEQ. The trim removed 1 base at V and 7 bases at J, leaving 10 bases unmatched. This CDR3 spans 16 amino acids. The CDR3 bases are TGTGCCAGCAGCCAAGTGCCCAGGACAGGAAGGAATGAGCAGTTCTTC. This sequence encodes CASSQVPRTGRNEQFF.

The rearrangement links TRBV27 to TRBJ1-2; TRBD1 agrees at 8 bases. This CDR3 is 14 amino acids long. CDR1 is MNHEY and CDR2 is SMNVEV in the germline V gene (reference sequence). V gave up 6 bases and J gave up 3 bases; unmatched junction bases: 6. CDR3 loop: CASRGSGGHYGYTF. The CDR3 DNA follows: TGTGCCAGCAGGGGGTCAGGGGGCCACTATGGCTACACCTTC.

This rearrangement joins TRBV9 to TRBJ2-1; 12 bases map to TRBD2. The ends lost 3 bases at V and 7 bases at J; junction bases unmatched: 5. CDR1 SGDLS and CDR2 YYNGEE come from the germline V gene. CDR3 length: 15 amino acids. CDR3 DNA: TGTGCCAGCAGCGGATGGACTAGCGGGGTTAATGAGCAGTTCTTC. Its translation: CASSGWTSGVNEQFF. The full variable domain, rest sourced from reference TRBV9 and TRBJ2-1, is DSGVTQTPKHLITATGQRVTLRCSPRSGDLSVYWYQQSLDQGLQFLIQYYNGEERAKGNILERFSAQQFPDLHSELNLSSLELGDSALYFCASSGWTSGVNEQFFGPGTRLTVL.

The chain uses TRBV7-2 and TRBJ1-1; D is unresolved. The CDR3 runs 13 residues. Germline V lookup: CDR1 SGHTA, CDR2 FQGNSA. The V gene lost 1 base and the J gene lost 5 bases, with 8 bases spanning the gap. CDR3 DNA sequence: TGTGCCAGCAGCTTAGACGCGGGTACTGAAGCTTTCTTT. Protein: CASSLDAGTEAFF.

V and J are TRBV18 and TRBJ2-2; D perhaps matches TRBD1 (6 bases). The germline V and J ends were trimmed by 2 bases and 5 bases, with 15 bases remaining between them. The CDR3 sequence is 16 residues long. Germline assignment: CDR1 KGHSH and CDR2 LQKENI. The CDR3 nucleotides read TGTGCCAGCTCACCATTCCCGGACAGCAGGACCGGGGAGCTGTTTTTT. Translating gives CASSPFPDSRTGELFF.

This clone was counted a single time. V gene TRBV15 combines with J gene TRBJ1-1, with D possibly TRBD1 on 5 matching bases. V lost 3 bases, J lost 0 bases, and 5 bases lay in between. Germline V gene lookup returns CDR1 LNHNV and CDR2 YYDKDF (reference sequence). This CDR3 region has 13 residues. The CDR3, as DNA: TGTGCCACCAGCAGGGACATGAACACTGAAGCTTTCTTT. Translating it yields CATSRDMNTEAFF.

The chain has TRBV10-3 and TRBJ1-2, with a possible D match to TRBD1 (6 bases). Germline V lookup: CDR1 ENHRY, CDR2 SYGVKD. This CDR3 has 15 amino acids. V lost 4 bases and J lost 2, with 14 bases in between. The CDR3 spells CAISGQGLNNYGYTF. The DNA for the CDR3 is TGTGCCATCAGTGGGCAGGGGTTGAACAACTATGGCTACACCTTC.

Worth noting for this clone: An end of the junction differs from the germline gene, which may be a read error. The V gene is TRBV5-6, the J gene TRBJ1-2; D is possibly TRBD1 (5 bases). CDR1 SGHDT and CDR2 YYEEEE come from the germline V gene. The CDR3 runs 18 residues. CDR3 loop: CANSEMATSGYLNYGYTF. The CDR3 DNA is TGTGCCAACAGCGAAATGGCTACCTCAGGGTACCTTAACTATGGCTACACCTTC.

This chain joins TRBV7-9 and TRBJ2-7; 11 bases fit TRBD2. The CDR3 sequence is 16 residues long. V trimming: 5 bases; J trimming: 2 bases; junction bases outside the gene matches: 8. Germline lookup yields CDR1 SEHNR and CDR2 FQNEAQ (reference sequence). This chain's CDR3 is CASSPRLAGTTYEQYF. For the CDR3, the DNA is TGTGCCAGCAGCCCTCGACTAGCGGGGACCACCTACGAGCAGTACTTC.

Here the CDR3 DNA reads TGTGCCAGCAGTCCCTCCCGGGACAGGGGGGAGCAGTACTTC. Amino acids: CASSPSRDRGEQYF. The V gene is TRBV27, the J gene TRBJ2-7, with 11 bases lining up with TRBD1. CDR1 is MNHEY and CDR2 is SMNVEV in the germline V gene (reference sequence). This CDR3 contains 14 residues. The junction had 7 bases not matched to a gene; V was cut back by 5 bases and J by 7 bases.